This TCR beta chain was observed in a study of cytomegalovirus exposure and HLA in healthy donors. Regarding this clone: Antigen unknown.

Method: immunoSEQ multiplex PCR; TCRdb's copy keeps in-frame clones and lacks some. The table includes some 130,000 clones, around 80% detected once. The CDR3 is made up of 17 amino acids. V lost 1 base and J lost 5; bases outside the gene matches: 10. The germline V gene has CDR1 LNHDA and CDR2 SQIVND (reference sequence). The study, taken as a whole, reports: Cytomegalovirus-associated status was assigned to some 180 TCR beta chains.

Sequencing used PBMCs. The chain carries TRBV19 and TRBJ1-5; 8 positions match TRBD1. This TCR derives from a man between 25 and 39 years old in good health and CMV-seropositive. CDR3 DNA sequence: TGTGCCAGTAGTATAGTGGAGACAGGGGCGTTCGATCAGCCCCAGCATTTT. This encodes CASSIVETGAFDQPQHF.